This TCR beta chain is from a study of blood T cell repertoires in COVID-19. About the study: Sample material is recorded as cDNA or gDNA derived from T cells, B-cell-depleted T cells, or PBMCs.

Under the authors' procedure: Researchers report that nucleated cell counts were estimated from reference gene primer amplification. TCRdb keeps only in-frame clones here, not all; method: immunoSEQ multiplex PCR. For V, J and clone size, that table is used; D and trimming come from the DNA. The table records over 300,000 clones, 80% to 90% of them present only once. Enrolled through a virtual design, the participants were between roughly 18 and 100 years of age and came from under 25 US areas. Two consecutive negative NP/OP PCR tests, clearance, or resolved symptoms defined Cohort 3 recovery. Trimming stripped 4 bases from V and 3 bases from J, with 12 bases between. This CDR3 has 15 amino acids. Per germline, CDR1 SGHAT and CDR2 FQNNGV.

This sequence joins TRBV11-2 and TRBJ2-2; D remains ambiguous. The sequencing input was PBMCs or T cells enriched from blood (not recorded which). This receptor was identified in a man aged 25-45 years who had recovered from COVID-19. The CDR3, as DNA: TGTGCCAGCAGCTCCCTGAGATCGGACACCGGGGAGCTGTTTTTT. Residues: CASSSLRSDTGELFF.